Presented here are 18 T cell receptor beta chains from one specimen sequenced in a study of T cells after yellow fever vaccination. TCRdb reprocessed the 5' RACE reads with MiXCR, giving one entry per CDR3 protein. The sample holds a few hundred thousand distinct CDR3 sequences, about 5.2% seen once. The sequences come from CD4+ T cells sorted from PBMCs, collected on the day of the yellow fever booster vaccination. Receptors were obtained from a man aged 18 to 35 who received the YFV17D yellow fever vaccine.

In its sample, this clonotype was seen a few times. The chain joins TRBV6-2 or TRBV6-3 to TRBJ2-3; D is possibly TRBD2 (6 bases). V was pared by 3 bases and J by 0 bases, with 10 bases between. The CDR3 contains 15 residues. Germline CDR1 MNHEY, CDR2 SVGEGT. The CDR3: CASSYWRGSTDTQYF. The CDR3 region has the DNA TGTGCCAGCAGTTATTGGCGGGGCAGCACAGATACGCAGTATTTT.

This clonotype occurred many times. The CDR3 DNA reads TGTGCCACCTCGCAGGGAACAGATACGCAGTATTTT. It codes for CATSQGTDTQYF. This chain links TRBV7-2 with TRBJ2-3, with a tentative D call TRBD1 (5 bases). The germline V gene has CDR1 SGHTA and CDR2 FQGNSA. V lost 10 bases and J lost 3, with 11 bases in between. This CDR3 has 12 residues.

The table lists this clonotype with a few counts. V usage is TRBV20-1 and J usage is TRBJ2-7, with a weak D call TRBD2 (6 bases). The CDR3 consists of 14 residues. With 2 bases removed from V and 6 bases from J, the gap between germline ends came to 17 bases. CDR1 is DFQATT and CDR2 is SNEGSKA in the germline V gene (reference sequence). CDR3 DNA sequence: TGCAGTGCTAGACGGGTGGAGGGAGGAGGCGAGCAGTACGTC. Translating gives CSARRVEGGGEQYV.

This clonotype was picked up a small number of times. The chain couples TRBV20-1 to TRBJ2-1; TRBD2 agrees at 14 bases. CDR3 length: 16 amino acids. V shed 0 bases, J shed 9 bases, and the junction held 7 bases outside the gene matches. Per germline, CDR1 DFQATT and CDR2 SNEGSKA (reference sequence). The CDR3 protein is CSARDPRTSGGSEQFF. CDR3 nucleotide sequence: TGCAGTGCTAGAGATCCCCGGACTAGCGGGGGGAGTGAGCAGTTCTTC.

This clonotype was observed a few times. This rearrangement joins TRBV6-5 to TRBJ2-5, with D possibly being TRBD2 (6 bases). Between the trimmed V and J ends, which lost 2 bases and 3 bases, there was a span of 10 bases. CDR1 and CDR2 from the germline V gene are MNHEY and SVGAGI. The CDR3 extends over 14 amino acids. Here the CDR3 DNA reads TGTGCCAGCAGTTACACCCCGGGGGAAGAGACCCAGTACTTC. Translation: CASSYTPGEETQYF.

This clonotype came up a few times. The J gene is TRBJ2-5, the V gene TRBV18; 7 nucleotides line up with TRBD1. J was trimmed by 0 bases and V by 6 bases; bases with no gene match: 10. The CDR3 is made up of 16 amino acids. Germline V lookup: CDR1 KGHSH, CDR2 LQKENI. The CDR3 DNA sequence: TGTGCCAGCTCCCGAATCCCCGGGACAGACCAAGAGACCCAGTACTTC. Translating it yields CASSRIPGTDQETQYF.

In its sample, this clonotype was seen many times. The CDR3 protein is CASSLAVQGNIQYF. The DNA for the CDR3 is TGTGCCAGCAGCTTAGCGGTCCAGGGAAACATTCAGTACTTC. V and J are TRBV7-2 and TRBJ2-4; TRBD1 is a possible D gene (5 bases). V was trimmed by 0 bases and J by 6 bases, leaving 9 bases between them. This CDR3 has 14 residues. From germline, CDR1 is SGHTA and CDR2 FQGNSA.

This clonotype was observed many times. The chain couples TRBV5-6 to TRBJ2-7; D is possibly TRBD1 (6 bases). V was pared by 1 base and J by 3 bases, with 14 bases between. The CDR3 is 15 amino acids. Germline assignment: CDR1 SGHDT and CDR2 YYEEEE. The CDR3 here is CASSLNPLGGYEQYV. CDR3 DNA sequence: TGTGCCAGCAGCTTGAACCCTCTAGGGGGCTACGAGCAGTACGTC.

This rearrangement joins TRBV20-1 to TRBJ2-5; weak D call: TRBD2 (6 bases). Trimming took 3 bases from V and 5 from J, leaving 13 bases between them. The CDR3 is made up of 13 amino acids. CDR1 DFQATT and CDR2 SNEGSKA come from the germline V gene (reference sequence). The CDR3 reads CSASQPGVETQYF. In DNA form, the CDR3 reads TGCAGTGCTAGCCAACCGGGGGTGGAGACCCAGTACTTC.

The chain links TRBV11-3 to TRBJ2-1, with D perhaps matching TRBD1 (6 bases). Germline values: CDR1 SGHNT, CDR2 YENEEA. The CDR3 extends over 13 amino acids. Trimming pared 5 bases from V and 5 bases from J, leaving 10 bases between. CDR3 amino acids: CASSNQGHNEQFF. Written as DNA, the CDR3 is TGTGCCAGCAGCAACCAGGGGCACAATGAGCAGTTCTTC.

As DNA, the CDR3 is TGTGCCAGCAGTTACTCTGGCGGGGGGGGACAAAATGAGCAGTTCTTC. It translates to CASSYSGGGGQNEQFF. The rearrangement joins TRBV6-2 or TRBV6-3 to TRBJ2-1; 9 bases line up with TRBD2. With V trimmed by 0 bases and J by 7 bases, 7 bases remained unmatched. The CDR3 is made up of 16 amino acids. CDR1 is MNHEY, CDR2 SVGEGT, per germline.

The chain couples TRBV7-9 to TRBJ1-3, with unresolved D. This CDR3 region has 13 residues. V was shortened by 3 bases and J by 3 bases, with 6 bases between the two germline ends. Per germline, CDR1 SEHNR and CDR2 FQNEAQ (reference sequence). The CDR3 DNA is TGTGCCAGCAGCTTGAGGGATGGAAACACCATATATTTT. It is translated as CASSLRDGNTIYF.

The CDR3 nucleotides are TGTGCCAGCAGCCAAGGGGAGGGGGATGCCTACGAGCAGTACTTC. Translated: CASSQGEGDAYEQYF. The chain links TRBV4-2 to TRBJ2-7, with D possibly being TRBD2 (7 bases). Germline V CDR1 and CDR2: LGHNA, YNFKEQ. V was cut by 1 base and J by 2 bases, with 12 bases left in between. The CDR3 totals 15 residues.

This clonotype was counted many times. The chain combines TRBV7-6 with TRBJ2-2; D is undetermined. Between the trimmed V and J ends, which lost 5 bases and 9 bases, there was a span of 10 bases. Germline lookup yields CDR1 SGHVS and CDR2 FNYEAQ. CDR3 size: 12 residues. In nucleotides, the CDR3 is TGTGCCAGCAGCGCTCACCTAAGGGAGCTGTTTTTT. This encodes CASSAHLRELFF.

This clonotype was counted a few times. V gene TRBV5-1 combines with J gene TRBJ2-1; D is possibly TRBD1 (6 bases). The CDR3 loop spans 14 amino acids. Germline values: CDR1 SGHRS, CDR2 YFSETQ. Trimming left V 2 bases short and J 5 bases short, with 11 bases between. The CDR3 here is CASSFLQGHNEQFF. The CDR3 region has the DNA TGCGCCAGCAGCTTCTTACAGGGACACAATGAGCAGTTCTTC.

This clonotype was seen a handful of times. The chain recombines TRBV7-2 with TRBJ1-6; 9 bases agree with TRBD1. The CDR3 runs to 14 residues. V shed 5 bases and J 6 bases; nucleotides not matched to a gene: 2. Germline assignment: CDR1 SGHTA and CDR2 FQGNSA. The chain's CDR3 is CASSPGQGNSPLHF. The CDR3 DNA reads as TGTGCCAGCAGCCCGGGACAGGGTAATTCACCCCTCCACTTT.

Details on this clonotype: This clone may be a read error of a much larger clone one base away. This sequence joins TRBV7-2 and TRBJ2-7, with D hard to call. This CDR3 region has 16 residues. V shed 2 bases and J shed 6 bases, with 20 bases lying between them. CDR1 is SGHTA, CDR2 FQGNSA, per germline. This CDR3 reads CASSLKARVGLFEQYV. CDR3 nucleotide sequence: TGTGCCAGCAGCTTAAAGGCCCGGGTCGGGCTCTTCGAGCAGTACGTC.

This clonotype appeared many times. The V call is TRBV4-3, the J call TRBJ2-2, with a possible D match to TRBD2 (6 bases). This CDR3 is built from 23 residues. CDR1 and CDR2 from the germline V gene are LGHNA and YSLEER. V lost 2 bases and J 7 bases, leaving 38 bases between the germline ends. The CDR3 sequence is CASSQKLPLATSPGRLTGGELFF. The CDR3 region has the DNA TGCGCCAGCAGCCAAAAATTACCCCTGGCCACCTCTCCAGGGAGGTTAACGGGCGGGGAGCTGTTTTTT.